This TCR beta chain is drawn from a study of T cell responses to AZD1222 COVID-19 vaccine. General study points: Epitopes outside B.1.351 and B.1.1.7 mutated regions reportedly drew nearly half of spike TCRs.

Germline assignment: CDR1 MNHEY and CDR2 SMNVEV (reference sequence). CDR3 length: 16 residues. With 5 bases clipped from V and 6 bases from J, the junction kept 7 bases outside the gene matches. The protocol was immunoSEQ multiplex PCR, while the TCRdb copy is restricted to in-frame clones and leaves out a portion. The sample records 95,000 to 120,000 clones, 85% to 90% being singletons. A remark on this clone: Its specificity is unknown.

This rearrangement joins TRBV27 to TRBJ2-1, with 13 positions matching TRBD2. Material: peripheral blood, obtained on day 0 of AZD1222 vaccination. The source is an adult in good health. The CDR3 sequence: CASSKSTSGGLNEQFF. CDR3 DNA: TGTGCCAGCAGTAAATCGACTAGCGGGGGGCTCAATGAGCAGTTCTTC.